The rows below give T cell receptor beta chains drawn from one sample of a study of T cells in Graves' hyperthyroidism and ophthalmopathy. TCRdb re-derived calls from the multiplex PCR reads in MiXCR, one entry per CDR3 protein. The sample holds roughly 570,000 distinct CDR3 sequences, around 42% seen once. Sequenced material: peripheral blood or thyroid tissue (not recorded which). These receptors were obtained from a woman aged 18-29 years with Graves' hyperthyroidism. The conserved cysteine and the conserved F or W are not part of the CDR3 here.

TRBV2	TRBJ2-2	ASSEDSYTGELF
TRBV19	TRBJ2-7	DLHRGTQYEQY
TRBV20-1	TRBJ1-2	SATGLGGYT
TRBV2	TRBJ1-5	ASRADRGYSNQPQH
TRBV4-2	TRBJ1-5	ASSPDDSLNQPQH
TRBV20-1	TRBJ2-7	SARGTSRIHEQY
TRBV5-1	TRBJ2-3	ASSDSASTDTQY
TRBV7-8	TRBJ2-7	ASSYYSGDDYEQY
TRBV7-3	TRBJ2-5	ASSLQDGETQH
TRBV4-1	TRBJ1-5	ASSTTGPSNQPQH
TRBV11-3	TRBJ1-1	ASSPVRGPEAF
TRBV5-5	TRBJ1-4	ASSLAWDRAGTNEKLF
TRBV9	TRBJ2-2	ASSVEVASTGELF
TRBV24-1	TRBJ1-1	ATSEKGGGTEAF
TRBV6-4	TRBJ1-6	ASSDLGFNSPLH
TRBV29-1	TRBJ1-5	SVSAGDGNQPQH
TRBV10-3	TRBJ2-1	AISETSSSYNEQF
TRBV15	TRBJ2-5	ATSRGRLAGVAETQY
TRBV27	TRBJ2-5	ASSLGSGAQY
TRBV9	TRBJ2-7	ASSAGLAGATAYEQY
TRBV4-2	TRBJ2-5	ASSQKQGLETQY
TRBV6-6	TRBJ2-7	ASSTAGGIHYEQY
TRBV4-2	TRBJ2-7	ASSQESGTSYEQY